This T cell receptor beta chain was recorded in a study of blood T cell repertoires in COVID-19. Study-level background: The cDNA or gDNA used as material had been derived from T cells, B-cell-depleted T cells, or PBMCs.

Participants' reported clinical history set cohort assignment. Methods used by the authors: Reference gene primer amplification yielded estimated nucleated cell counts. Clones were sequenced by immunoSEQ multiplex PCR, and TCRdb holds only the in-frame ones, with some missing. For V, J and clone size, that table is used; D and trimming come from the DNA. This table holds 150,000 to 200,000 clones, roughly 88% found once. The germline V gene has CDR1 MGHRA and CDR2 YSYEKL. The CDR3 runs 18 residues. The V end lost 2 bases, the J end lost 3 bases, and 20 bases lay between the germline ends. This receptor was obtained from a woman between 18 and 29 years old who had recovered from COVID-19. The rearrangement joins TRBV4-1 to TRBJ1-5, with a weak D call TRBD1 (5 bases). Sequenced: PBMCs or T cells enriched from blood (not recorded which). The CDR3 bases are TGCGCCAGCAGCCAAATATTCACAGGCGTGAAGTTCAATCAGCCCCAGCATTTT. Protein product: CASSQIFTGVKFNQPQHF.